These 6 T cell receptor beta chains originate from one sample sequenced in a study of post-analysis software for immune sequencing data. Findings and limits, study-wide: In patients, about five TRBV segments were more frequent than in controls, with TRBV5-6, TRBV5-1 and TRBV20-1 among them.

These receptors have no known antigen. Each TCR beta cDNA library carried unique molecular identifiers. Using its own MiXCR run on the PCR reads, TCRdb lists one record per CDR3 protein. This sample yields hundreds of thousands of distinct CDR3 sequences, of which about 32% are seen a single time; more than 0.55% belongs to the top ten. The source material was blood. The origin of the receptors is a girl between 10 and 17 years old with multiple sclerosis.

This clonotype was seen only once. This chain joins TRBV7-9 and TRBJ2-1; 7 bases match TRBD2. V trimming: 3 bases; J trimming: 4 bases; junction bases outside the gene matches: 12. The CDR3 runs 17 residues. The V gene's germline CDR1 is SEHNR and CDR2 FQNEAQ (reference sequence). DNA for the CDR3: TGTGCCAGCAGCTTCCCCCCTGACGGGGGGAAATACAATGAGCAGTTCTTC. Translation gives CASSFPPDGGKYNEQFF.

The chain recombines TRBV20-1 with TRBJ2-4, with D perhaps matching TRBD1 (6 bases). Germline V lookup: CDR1 DFQATT, CDR2 SNEGSKA (reference sequence). The CDR3 spans 13 residues. Trimming shortened V by 5 bases and J by 1 base, and 9 bases separated the two germline ends. This CDR3 reads CSAYDRAKNIQYF. DNA for the CDR3: TGCAGTGCTTACGACAGGGCCAAAAACATTCAGTACTTC.

This clonotype was observed a handful of times. For the CDR3, the DNA is TGCGCCAGCAGCCAAGGTCTCGTTCCGGGGTCATTTGGGGGTGAGCAGTTCTTC. Encoded protein: CASSQGLVPGSFGGEQFF. The genes are TRBV4-3 and TRBJ2-1; tentatively, D is TRBD1 or TRBD2 (5 bases each). The V end was cut by 1 base, the J end by 9 bases, with 25 bases between. Germline CDR1 LGHNA, CDR2 YSLEER. The CDR3 sequence is 18 residues long.

This clonotype has just one count. The junction departs from germline at one end; a sequencing error may be responsible. This chain links TRBV3-1 with TRBJ1-5; D is unclear. The CDR3 is 13 residues long. CDR1 and CDR2 (germline): LGHDT, YNNKEL (reference sequence). The DNA of the CDR3 is TGTGCCAGCAGCCAGTCCCTTAATCCGCCCCAGCATTTT. Residues: CASSQSLNPPQHF.

This clonotype appeared a few times. The V and J genes are TRBV6-6 and TRBJ2-5, with D hard to call. CDR3 length: 11 residues. Germline V gene sequence: CDR1 MNHNY, CDR2 SVGAGI (reference sequence). V was shortened by 8 bases and J by 3 bases, with 7 bases between the two germline ends. The CDR3 sequence is CASAAKETQYF. DNA for the CDR3: TGTGCCAGCGCCGCGAAAGAGACCCAGTACTTC.

The chain has TRBV27 and TRBJ2-1; D not resolved. Germline CDR1 MNHEY, CDR2 SMNVEV (reference sequence). Trimming removed 5 bases at V and 7 bases at J, with 18 bases between. This CDR3 spans 15 amino acids. The CDR3 region is CASSLTPDGRNEQFF. The CDR3 nucleotides read TGTGCCAGCAGTCTGACTCCGGATGGTAGAAATGAGCAGTTCTTC.